The T cell receptor (beta chain) described here comes from a study of blood T cell repertoires in COVID-19. Study overall: Sites in the United States, Italy and Spain provided acute and convalescent COVID-19 samples. Sources were T cells, B-cell-depleted T cells, or PBMCs; the material itself was cDNA or gDNA.

In the authors' methods: Quantification of nucleated cells was approximated via reference gene primer amplification. Assay used: immunoSEQ multiplex PCR; TCRdb lists only in-frame clones, some missing. Clonal size and the V and J genes are those of that table, whereas D and trimming came from the DNA. In the table there are under 250,000 clones, around 81% of which are singletons. Germline values: CDR1 LNHDA, CDR2 SQIVND (reference sequence). V was shortened by 4 bases and J by 3 bases, with 7 bases between the two germline ends. CDR3 size: 13 residues. Sequencing used peripheral blood. This receptor was taken from a woman aged 55 to 70 with active or convalescent COVID-19. V usage is TRBV19 and J usage is TRBJ1-5; no firm D call. This chain's CDR3 is CASSSTFNQPQHF. DNA of the CDR3: TGTGCCAGTAGTAGTACATTCAATCAGCCCCAGCATTTT.